This T cell receptor (beta chain) was observed in a study of identical twins. This CDR3 region has 16 residues. Germline CDR1 and CDR2: DFQATT and SNEGSKA (reference sequence). V gave up 1 base and J gave up 1 base, with 14 bases separating them. Whole-study findings and limits: Out-of-frame alpha sequences common to twins were enriched for low generation probability.

This clonotype was seen a handful of times. Its antigen is unidentified. One entry per CDR3 protein results from TCRdb running MiXCR on the 5' RACE reads. This sample has about 700,000 distinct CDR3 sequences, with roughly 8% found just once. The donors were all healthy and Caucasian. The same specimen was also included in a second study, on yellow fever vaccine responses in identical twins.

Sequenced material: PBMCs. The receptor was isolated from a woman aged 18-35 years in good health. The V gene is TRBV20-1, the J gene TRBJ2-1; D assignment may be TRBD1 or TRBD2 (6 bases each). The CDR3 is CSARVWGAQSYNEQFF. The CDR3 DNA follows: TGCAGTGCTAGAGTTTGGGGGGCTCAATCCTACAATGAGCAGTTCTTC.